This TCR beta chain was documented in a study of blood T cell repertoires in COVID-19. Clones were read by immunoSEQ multiplex PCR, and TCRdb kept only the in-frame ones, dropping some. The table has approximately 72,000 clones, approximately 88% seen once. CDR3 length: 14 residues. The V and J ends lost 4 bases and 6 bases, in that order; junction bases with no gene match: 3. Germline loops: CDR1 SGHDN, CDR2 FVKESK. Input material: peripheral blood. This clonotype originated in a man in his fifties or sixties with acute or convalescent COVID-19. The gene calls are TRBV14 and TRBJ2-1; TRBD1 agrees at 10 bases. The DNA of the CDR3 is TGTGCCAGCAGCCGGGACAGGGGATCCAATGAGCAGTTCTTC. Translated: CASSRDRGSNEQFF.